The 29 T cell receptor beta chains below come from one sample, sequenced in a study of control samples from healthy donors and cancer patients. Some clones are missing from TCRdb's copy, which holds only in-frame ones; the method was immunoSEQ multiplex PCR. The table lists some 120,000 clones, 75% to 95% of them singletons. The material sequenced was blood. The receptors shown here come from a man in his late teens or twenties in good health.

The V and J genes are TRBV5-1 and TRBJ2-7; perhaps TRBD2 as D (5 bases). Germline lookup yields CDR1 SGHRS and CDR2 YFSETQ. The CDR3 runs 15 residues. V lost 4 bases, J lost 1 base, and 15 bases lay in between. CDR3 amino acids: CASSILSGKSYEQYF. The CDR3 nucleotides are TGCGCCAGCAGCATACTAAGCGGCAAGTCCTACGAGCAGTACTTC.

The chain recombines TRBV19 with TRBJ1-5; D call uncertain. V lost 3 bases, J lost 1 base, and 13 bases lay in between. The germline V gene has CDR1 LNHDA and CDR2 SQIVND (reference sequence). This CDR3 has 16 residues. The CDR3 protein is CASSIGLETSNQPQHF. For the CDR3, the DNA is TGTGCCAGTAGTATTGGACTGGAGACGAGCAATCAGCCCCAGCATTTT.

The table lists this clone with a count of one. V and J are TRBV5-4 and TRBJ2-3; D ambiguous. The CDR3 covers 12 residues. Trimming stripped 0 bases from V and 5 bases from J, with 4 bases between. Looked up from germline, CDR1 is SGHNT and CDR2 is YYREEE (reference sequence). This CDR3 is CASSLGGDTQYF. The CDR3 DNA reads as TGTGCCAGCAGCTTGGGGGGAGATACGCAGTATTTT.

V is TRBV18 and J is TRBJ1-6; D might be TRBD1 (6 bases). Germline CDR1 and CDR2: KGHSH and LQKENI. This CDR3 is built from 16 residues. Trimming shortened V by 2 bases and J by 7 bases, and 15 bases separated the two germline ends. The CDR3 here is CASSPVRGQSNSPLHF. The CDR3 nucleotides are TGTGCCAGCTCACCAGTTAGGGGACAATCAAATTCACCCCTCCACTTT. Combining the CDR3 with reference TRBV18 and TRBJ1-6 gives the whole variable domain NAGVMQNPRHLVRRRGQEARLRCSPMKGHSHVYWYRQLPEEGLKFMVYLQKENIIDESGMPKERFSAEFPKEGPSILRIQQVVRGDSAAYFCASSPVRGQSNSPLHFGNGTRLTVT.

The J gene is TRBJ2-1, the V gene TRBV5-1; D may be TRBD2 (6 bases). V lost 4 bases to trimming and J lost 5 bases, with 16 bases between them. CDR1 is SGHRS and CDR2 is YFSETQ in the germline V gene. The CDR3 is 15 amino acids. This CDR3 reads CASSPGGLGNNEQFF. The DNA for the CDR3 is TGCGCCAGCAGCCCCGGGGGACTGGGGAACAATGAGCAGTTCTTC.

This clone came up once. The chain links TRBV9 to TRBJ1-4, with D maybe TRBD1 (6 bases). The CDR3 spans 14 residues. V lost 4 bases to trimming and J lost 7 bases, with 14 bases between them. Germline V gives CDR1 SGDLS, CDR2 YYNGEE. DNA for the CDR3: TGTGCCAGCAGCTTAGGGGGGGCAGGTGAAAAACTGTTTTTT. This sequence encodes CASSLGGAGEKLFF.

The chain is built from TRBV6-6 and TRBJ1-1; D uncertain. Trimming stripped 0 bases from V and 1 base from J, with 6 bases between. CDR3 size: 14 residues. The germline gives CDR1 MNHNY, CDR2 SVGAGI (reference sequence). DNA for the CDR3: TGTGCCAGCAGTTACTCGACCAGGAACACTGAAGCTTTCTTT. Amino acids: CASSYSTRNTEAFF.

As for this clone: Relative to the germline gene, one junction end is altered; a read error may explain this. The gene calls are TRBV30 and TRBJ1-2, with D perhaps TRBD1 (5 bases). CDR3 size: 16 residues. Germline V gives CDR1 GTSNPN, CDR2 SVGIG (reference sequence). The CDR3 sequence is CAWSGRTARENYGHTF. The CDR3 DNA follows: TGTGCCTGGAGTGGTAGGACGGCCAGGGAAAACTATGGCCACACCTTC.

This chain connects TRBV11-3 to TRBJ1-2; TRBD1 is a possible D gene (5 bases). In germline, CDR1 is SGHNT, CDR2 YENEEA. The V end was cut by 2 bases, the J end by 7 bases, with 8 bases between. The CDR3 runs to 12 residues. CDR3 sequence: CASSLWGGGYTF. In DNA form, the CDR3 reads TGTGCCAGCAGCTTATGGGGGGGTGGCTACACCTTC.

The chain is built from TRBV6-4 and TRBJ1-6, with D tentatively TRBD1 (5 bases). This CDR3 is built from 13 residues. V dropped 5 bases and J dropped 7 bases, with 9 bases sitting between them. CDR1 is MRHNA and CDR2 is SNTAGT in the germline V gene. The CDR3 DNA sequence: TGTGCCAGCAGTCAGGGAGGGAATTCACCCCTCCACTTT. Residues: CASSQGGNSPLHF.

The V call is TRBV6-5, the J call TRBJ1-5; no definite D call. Trimming pared 6 bases from V and 1 base from J, leaving 10 bases between. The CDR3 runs to 14 residues. CDR1 and CDR2 (germline): MNHEY, SVGAGI. The CDR3 is CASSPGMSNQPQHF. The CDR3 DNA sequence: TGTGCCAGCAGCCCGGGGATGAGCAATCAGCCCCAGCATTTT.

V gene TRBV3-1 (or the pseudogene TRBV3-2) combines with J gene TRBJ1-4; 7 bases match TRBD1. V lost 3 bases and J lost 3; bases outside the gene matches: 4. Germline loops: CDR1 LGHDT, CDR2 YNNKEL (reference sequence). CDR3 length: 15 amino acids. In DNA, the CDR3 is TGTGCCAGCAGCCATCCGACAGGGTCTAATGAAAAACTGTTTTTT. As protein: CASSHPTGSNEKLFF.

CDR3 residues: CASSQTPAGGLNEQFF. In nucleotides, the CDR3 is TGTGCCAGCAGCCAAACCCCAGCGGGGGGGTTGAATGAGCAGTTCTTC. V and J are TRBV4-2 and TRBJ2-1; 10 bases fit TRBD2. Germline values: CDR1 LGHNA, CDR2 YNFKEQ. CDR3 size: 16 residues. Germline trimming cut 2 bases from V and 7 bases from J; bases unmatched to any gene: 8.

The J gene is TRBJ2-1, the V gene TRBV19; 8 nucleotides align to TRBD2. V was pared by 5 bases and J by 1 base, with 13 bases of the junction left unmatched. CDR3 length: 18 amino acids. The germline V gene has CDR1 LNHDA and CDR2 SQIVND (reference sequence). For the CDR3, the DNA is TGTGCCAGTAGTGAGGGACTTTTGAGCGGGGGATCCTACAATGAGCAGTTCTTC. Protein product: CASSEGLLSGGSYNEQFF.

The V call is TRBV6-5, the J call TRBJ1-2, with D possibly being TRBD1 (5 bases). V lost 8 bases, J lost 7 bases, and 17 bases lay in between. Germline assignment: CDR1 MNHEY and CDR2 SVGAGI. This CDR3 has 13 amino acids. CDR3 bases: TGTGCCAGCGCTGAGCAGGGCGTAAGTGGCTACACCTTC. Residues: CASAEQGVSGYTF.

The V gene is TRBV4-1, the J gene TRBJ2-2; a possible D gene is TRBD2 (5 bases). The V end was cut by 0 bases, the J end by 2 bases, with 10 bases between. From germline, CDR1 is MGHRA and CDR2 YSYEKL. This CDR3 has 16 amino acids. The CDR3 here is CASSQESGYNTGELFF. The CDR3 region has the DNA TGCGCCAGCAGCCAAGAGTCGGGGTATAACACCGGGGAGCTGTTTTTT.

The chain is built from TRBV14 and TRBJ2-5; 7 bases line up with TRBD2. With V trimmed by 0 bases and J by 0 bases, 10 bases remained unmatched. Germline values: CDR1 SGHDN, CDR2 FVKESK. The CDR3 runs 18 residues. The CDR3 region is CASSQDYGSSGYQETQYF. The DNA for the CDR3 is TGTGCCAGCAGCCAAGATTACGGGAGTAGCGGGTACCAAGAGACCCAGTACTTC.

The chain employs TRBV14 and TRBJ2-4; TRBD1 might be the D (5 bases). Looked up from germline, CDR1 is SGHDN and CDR2 is FVKESK. Trimming shortened V by 2 bases and J by 2 bases, and 10 bases separated the two germline ends. The CDR3 totals 15 residues. Here the CDR3 reads CASSQTGKSKNIQYF. CDR3 nucleotides: TGTGCCAGCAGCCAAACAGGCAAATCCAAAAACATTCAGTACTTC. Filled out from reference TRBV14 and TRBJ2-4, the complete variable domain reads EAGVTQFPSHSVIEKGQTVTLRCDPISGHDNLYWYRRVMGKEIKFLLHFVKESKQDESGMPNNRFLAERTGGTYSTLKVQPAELEDSGVYFCASSQTGKSKNIQYFGAGTRLSVL.

The V call is TRBV6-5, the J call TRBJ1-4; TRBD1 matches 9 bases. CDR1 is MNHEY and CDR2 is SVGAGI in the germline V gene. The CDR3 totals 15 residues. After removal of 6 bases from V and 5 bases from J, the junction contained 7 bases not matched to a gene. CDR3 bases: TGTGCCAGCAGGACATACAGGGGGCGGAATGAAAAACTGTTTTTT. This codes for CASRTYRGRNEKLFF.

The count of this clone is one. The chain joins TRBV18 to TRBJ2-7; D assignment may be TRBD1 or TRBD2 (5 bases each). The V end was cut by 3 bases, the J end by 0 bases, with 15 bases between. Germline-derived CDR1 and CDR2 are KGHSH and LQKENI. The CDR3 has 16 amino acids. CDR3: CASSPGTPVTSYEQYF. The CDR3 DNA follows: TGTGCCAGCTCACCCGGGACGCCTGTGACCTCCTACGAGCAGTACTTC. Full variable domain (rest looked up from reference TRBV18 and TRBJ2-7): NAGVMQNPRHLVRRRGQEARLRCSPMKGHSHVYWYRQLPEEGLKFMVYLQKENIIDESGMPKERFSAEFPKEGPSILRIQQVVRGDSAAYFCASSPGTPVTSYEQYFGPGTRLTVT.

The chain recombines TRBV5-1 with TRBJ2-7; D possibly corresponds to TRBD1 (5 bases). This CDR3 contains 14 residues. Germline CDR1 SGHRS, CDR2 YFSETQ. The V end lost 0 bases, the J end lost 1 base, and 8 bases lay between the germline ends. DNA of the CDR3: TGCGCCAGCAGCTTGGGGGCAGGGTCCTACGAGCAGTACTTC. Its protein product is CASSLGAGSYEQYF.

The chain combines TRBV12-5 with TRBJ2-1, with D possibly matching TRBD2 (7 bases). Trimming took off 0 bases at V and 5 bases at J, with 14 bases between the two ends. Germline loops: CDR1 LGHNT, CDR2 FRNRAP. This CDR3 spans 16 amino acids. In DNA form, the CDR3 reads TGTGCTAGTGGTTTGGTACTAGTGGGGGGGCACAATGAGCAGTTCTTC. Translating it yields CASGLVLVGGHNEQFF. Filled out from reference TRBV12-5 and TRBJ2-1, the complete variable domain reads DARVTQTPRHKVTEMGQEVTMRCQPILGHNTVFWYRQTMMQGLELLAYFRNRAPLDDSGMPKDRFSAEMPDATLATLKIQPSEPRDSAVYFCASGLVLVGGHNEQFFGPGTRLTVL.

V is TRBV21-1 and J is TRBJ2-7; the table's D call, TRBD2, was not checked against the DNA. TRBV21-1 is annotated as a pseudogene. The CDR3 is 17 amino acids. The CDR3 nucleotides are TGTGCCAGCAGCAAAAGTTCGCGCGGGAATATCCACTACGAGCAGTACTTC. It is translated as CASSKSSRGNIHYEQYF.

The CDR3 protein is CASSYGGPLYNEQFF. In DNA form, the CDR3 reads TGTGCCAGCAGCTACGGGGGCCCCCTCTACAATGAGCAGTTCTTC. The gene calls are TRBV5-4 and TRBJ2-1; D tentatively fits TRBD1 or TRBD2 (6 bases each). The ends were cut back, 3 bases at V and 3 bases at J, with 13 bases in the middle. CDR3 length equals 15 residues. In germline, CDR1 is SGHNT, CDR2 YYREEE (reference sequence).

The chain employs TRBV30 and TRBJ2-7, with 7 bases aligning to TRBD1. CDR1 is GTSNPN, CDR2 SVGIG, per germline (reference sequence). With V trimmed by 3 bases and J by 3 bases, 8 bases remained unmatched. The CDR3 has 14 amino acids. CDR3 sequence (DNA): TGTGCCTGGAGCCCGACAGGGTTGGGCTACGAGCAGTACTTC. It encodes CAWSPTGLGYEQYF.

This rearrangement joins TRBV7-3 to TRBJ1-2; D is perhaps TRBD1 (5 bases). The V end lost 4 bases, the J end lost 1 base, and 7 bases lay between the germline ends. The CDR3 is 13 residues long. CDR1 and CDR2 from the germline V gene are SGHTA and FQGTGA. The DNA for the CDR3 is TGTGCCAGCAGCTCCGACAGTAACTATGGCTACACCTTC. As protein: CASSSDSNYGYTF.

The rearrangement links TRBV5-1 to TRBJ1-2, with unresolved D. This CDR3 has 12 residues. The V end was cut by 0 bases, the J end by 4 bases, with 4 bases between. Germline CDR1 reads SGHRS; CDR2 reads YFSETQ. The CDR3 loop reads CASSLAAYGYTF. The CDR3 region has the DNA TGCGCCAGCAGCTTGGCGGCCTATGGCTACACCTTC.

As to this clone: Other DNA sequences in the same sample also yield this CDR3. This chain joins TRBV11-2 and TRBJ2-3; unclear D gene. Germline V gives CDR1 SGHAT, CDR2 FQNNGV. There are 12 residues in the CDR3. Trimming cost V 5 bases and J 6 bases, with 9 bases left between them. CDR3 sequence reads: CASSPAADTQYF. The CDR3 DNA is TGTGCCAGCAGCCCGGCGGCTGATACGCAGTATTTT.

The genes are TRBV30 and TRBJ1-2; D is ambiguous. This CDR3 contains 12 residues. Trimming left V 2 bases short and J 8 bases short, with 12 bases between. Germline V gene lookup returns CDR1 GTSNPN and CDR2 SVGIG (reference sequence). CDR3 sequence: CAWSPTPKGYTF. The CDR3 DNA is TGTGCCTGGAGTCCAACCCCCAAGGGCTACACCTTC.